This TCR beta chain was retrieved from a study of blood T cell repertoires in COVID-19. At the level of the study: Researchers got acute and convalescent COVID-19 samples from the United States, Italy and Spain.

The trim removed 1 base at V and 0 bases at J, leaving 0 bases unmatched. From germline, CDR1 is SGHRS and CDR2 YFSETQ. The CDR3 totals 15 residues. Study processing details: Amplification of reference gene primers was used by the study to estimate nucleated cell counts. Here immunoSEQ multiplex PCR was the method, and the copy in TCRdb shows in-frame clones only, minus some. V and J calls and clone size are given by that table; D and trimming were obtained from the DNA. In the table there are about 57,000 clones, roughly four fifths of which are singletons. This clonotype was sampled from a woman older than 75 with acute or convalescent COVID-19. This chain links TRBV5-1 with TRBJ2-3; 9 bases align to TRBD2. What was sequenced was peripheral blood. The DNA of the CDR3 is TGCGCCAGCAGCTTGACTAGCGGGAGCACAGATACGCAGTATTTT. As protein: CASSLTSGSTDTQYF.